This T cell receptor (beta chain) was sequenced during a study of blood T cell repertoires in COVID-19. Study-level background: Acute and convalescent COVID-19 specimens originated in the United States, Italy and Spain.

The data were produced by immunoSEQ multiplex PCR, yet TCRdb's version contains in-frame clones alone and is incomplete. Of about 160,000 clones in the sample, approximately 80% were seen once. The CDR3 covers 12 residues. Deletions cut 6 bases from V and 7 bases from J, with 12 bases between. CDR1 and CDR2 (germline): ENHRY, SYGVKD. This clone was observed a few times. The receptor was derived from a woman aged 60-75 years with acute or convalescent COVID-19. Sequenced: peripheral blood. This chain joins TRBV10-3 and TRBJ1-1, with a weak D call TRBD1 (5 bases). The CDR3 region has the DNA TGTGCCATCAGAACGTCCGACAGTGAAGCTTTCTTT. Protein: CAIRTSDSEAFF.